The 23 T cell receptor beta chains reported below all come from one sample, sequenced in a study of cytotoxic CD8 clonotypes in ibrutinib-treated CLL. Sequencing was performed with immunoSEQ multiplex PCR; in TCRdb, only in-frame clones are kept and a portion is missing. Among 10,000 to 15,000 clones listed, about 59% were seen once. The sample consisted of PBMCs, taken before ibrutinib treatment. Receptors originate from a human donor with chronic lymphocytic leukemia.

The chain couples TRBV7-8 to TRBJ1-1; maybe TRBD1 (5 bases). The CDR3 consists of 16 residues. V lost 1 base to trimming and J lost 1 base, with 13 bases between them. Germline CDR1 and CDR2: SGHVS and FQNEAQ. The CDR3 coding sequence is TGTGCCAGCAGCTTAGTCAACCCCGGGGCGAACACTGAAGCTTTCTTT. Its translation is CASSLVNPGANTEAFF.

This clone has a handful of counts. The chain links TRBV11-2 to TRBJ2-1; TRBD1 agrees at 8 bases. Germline loops: CDR1 SGHAT, CDR2 FQNNGV. This CDR3 has 13 residues. Germline trimming cut 5 bases from V and 3 bases from J; bases unmatched to any gene: 0. Here the CDR3 DNA reads TGTGCCAGCAGCGACAGGGGCTACAATGAGCAGTTCTTC. Its translation is CASSDRGYNEQFF.

The chain couples TRBV4-1 to TRBJ2-7, with D maybe TRBD2 (6 bases). The CDR3 is 14 residues long. CDR1 is MGHRA and CDR2 is YSYEKL in the germline V gene. The germline V and J ends were trimmed by 2 bases and 5 bases, with 13 bases remaining between them. The CDR3 here is CASSQSLARNEQYF. CDR3 nucleotide sequence: TGCGCCAGCAGCCAAAGTCTAGCGAGGAACGAGCAGTACTTC.

This clone came up a few times. This chain uses TRBV5-1 with TRBJ2-2; D is unclear. CDR1 and CDR2 (germline): SGHRS, YFSETQ. The CDR3 sequence is 12 residues long. Trimming shortened V by 7 bases and J by 0 bases, and 4 bases separated the two germline ends. In DNA, the CDR3 is TGCGCCAGCTCAGCGAACACCGGGGAGCTGTTTTTT. Its protein product is CASSANTGELFF.

This clone appeared a few times. The chain recombines TRBV19 with TRBJ1-1; the D is unclear. CDR1 LNHDA and CDR2 SQIVND come from the germline V gene (reference sequence). V lost 1 base and J 8 bases, leaving 14 bases between the germline ends. CDR3 length equals 14 residues. The CDR3 sequence is CASSIGPASVEAFF. The CDR3 coding sequence is TGTGCCAGTAGTATAGGTCCGGCCTCCGTCGAAGCTTTCTTT.

Concerning this clone: The junction and the germline gene differ at one end; a read error may be behind it. The rearrangement joins TRBV7-7 to TRBJ2-5, with 13 bases aligning to TRBD2. The germline V gene encodes CDR1 SSHAT and CDR2 FNYEAQ (reference sequence). The CDR3 totals 16 residues. The CDR3 here is CASSPRLAGGQETQYF. The DNA of the CDR3 is TGTGCTAGCAGCCCTAGACTAGCGGGGGGCCAAGAGACCCAGTACTTC.

A few counts support this clone. The V gene is TRBV29-1, the J gene TRBJ1-4; a possible D gene is TRBD1 (5 bases). The CDR3 runs 15 residues. Between the trimmed V and J ends, which lost 6 bases and 8 bases, there was a span of 22 bases. The germline CDR1 and CDR2 sequences are SQVTM and ANQGSEA. In DNA, the CDR3 is TGCAGCGTCAAGGGGACCTGGGATACAAAAGAAAAACTGTTTTTT. This encodes CSVKGTWDTKEKLFF.

The count of this clone is one. This chain uses TRBV18 with TRBJ1-1, with TRBD1 matching over 8 bases. The CDR3 has 14 amino acids. Trimming at V came to 6 bases and at J to 8 bases, leaving 11 bases not matched to a gene. Germline-derived CDR1 and CDR2 are KGHSH and LQKENI. CDR3 residues: CASSPGTGLTEAFF. The CDR3, as DNA: TGTGCCAGCTCTCCCGGGACAGGACTCACCGAAGCTTTCTTT.

This clone has just a few counts. This chain connects TRBV18 to TRBJ1-1; D unclear. The CDR3 extends over 12 amino acids. The germline V and J ends were trimmed by 5 bases and 2 bases, with 6 bases remaining between them. CDR1 and CDR2 from the germline V gene are KGHSH and LQKENI. The chain's CDR3 is CASSTFNTEAFF. The CDR3 DNA reads TGTGCCAGCTCAACTTTCAACACTGAAGCTTTCTTT.

J is TRBJ1-2 and V is TRBV7-9; the D gene is possibly TRBD1 (6 bases). The V gene lost 2 bases and the J gene lost 4 bases, with 8 bases spanning the gap. The CDR3 spans 13 residues. In germline, CDR1 is SEHNR, CDR2 FQNEAQ (reference sequence). CDR3 loop: CASSLLRGYGYTF. The DNA for the CDR3 is TGTGCCAGCAGCTTACTCAGGGGCTATGGCTACACCTTC.

This clone came up once. The chain is built from TRBV7-9 and TRBJ2-5; TRBD2 matches at 13 bases. With V trimmed by 4 bases and J by 1 base, 3 bases remained unmatched. This CDR3 is built from 16 residues. Germline V gene lookup returns CDR1 SEHNR and CDR2 FQNEAQ (reference sequence). CDR3 DNA: TGTGCCAGCAGCTCCCGACTAGCGGGGGGCCAAGAGACCCAGTACTTC. Translated, it gives CASSSRLAGGQETQYF.

J is TRBJ1-1 and V is TRBV7-9; D uncertain. V lost 5 bases, J lost 6 bases, and 10 bases lay in between. The CDR3 has 12 amino acids. CDR1 is SEHNR, CDR2 FQNEAQ, per germline (reference sequence). The CDR3 here is CASSLELAEAFF. The CDR3 region has the DNA TGTGCCAGCAGCCTAGAGCTGGCTGAAGCTTTCTTT.

The J gene is TRBJ1-3, the V gene TRBV2; weak D call: TRBD1 (5 bases). Germline V gives CDR1 SNHLY, CDR2 FYNNEI. V lost 8 bases and J 9 bases, leaving 14 bases between the germline ends. The CDR3 sequence is 12 residues long. The CDR3, as DNA: TGTGCCAGCGGGGGGATACGAGGCACCATATATTTT. It specifies CASGGIRGTIYF.

This sequence joins TRBV6-5 and TRBJ1-2; tentative D call: TRBD1 (6 bases). The CDR3 covers 13 residues. The V end was cut by 7 bases, the J end by 6 bases, with 15 bases between. The germline gives CDR1 MNHEY, CDR2 SVGAGI. The CDR3 reads CASTSRGANGYTF. In DNA, the CDR3 is TGTGCCAGCACCTCGCGGGGGGCAAATGGCTACACCTTC.

This chain links TRBV6-5 with TRBJ2-7; TRBD1 might be the D (6 bases). This CDR3 contains 13 residues. Germline lookup yields CDR1 MNHEY and CDR2 SVGAGI. Trimming shortened V by 6 bases and J by 4 bases, and 13 bases separated the two germline ends. The DNA of the CDR3 is TGTGCCAGCAGACTACAGGGTCTGTACGAGCAGTACTTC. Amino acid sequence: CASRLQGLYEQYF.

This rearrangement joins TRBV9 to TRBJ2-7; D is undetermined. V was pared by 3 bases and J by 7 bases, with 14 bases between. This CDR3 spans 13 amino acids. Germline values: CDR1 SGDLS, CDR2 YYNGEE. The CDR3: CASSERPWFEQYF. CDR3 nucleotide sequence: TGTGCCAGCAGCGAAAGGCCTTGGTTTGAGCAGTACTTC. Based on the CDR3 plus reference TRBV9 and TRBJ2-7, the full variable domain is DSGVTQTPKHLITATGQRVTLRCSPRSGDLSVYWYQQSLDQGLQFLIQYYNGEERAKGNILERFSAQQFPDLHSELNLSSLELGDSALYFCASSERPWFEQYFGPGTRLTVT.

V is TRBV5-1 and J is TRBJ2-1; TRBD2 is a possible D gene (5 bases). CDR3 length: 14 residues. Germline V CDR1 and CDR2: SGHRS, YFSETQ. Trimming stripped 0 bases from V and 3 bases from J, with 7 bases between. For the CDR3, the DNA is TGCGCCAGCAGCTTGGACGGAGGCTACAATGAGCAGTTCTTC. Translating gives CASSLDGGYNEQFF.

The V call is TRBV18, the J call TRBJ1-6; possibly TRBD1 for D (5 bases). Germline V CDR1 and CDR2: KGHSH, LQKENI. The V end lost 3 bases, the J end lost 3 bases, and 9 bases lay between the germline ends. The CDR3 has 15 residues. Written as DNA, the CDR3 is TGTGCCAGCTCACCCGGGACTGGCTATAATTCACCCCTCCACTTT. Its translation: CASSPGTGYNSPLHF.

This clone was detected only a few times. The rearrangement uses TRBV28 and TRBJ1-1; no definite D call. This CDR3 region has 16 residues. Trimming cost V 2 bases and J 1 base, with 14 bases left between them. Germline assignment: CDR1 MDHEN and CDR2 SYDVKM. The CDR3 protein is CASSLRPGLRNTEAFF. The CDR3 DNA sequence: TGTGCCAGCAGTTTAAGGCCCGGCTTACGGAACACTGAAGCTTTCTTT.

The chain joins TRBV28 to TRBJ1-1; D is ambiguous. This CDR3 is 13 amino acids long. Germline CDR1 reads MDHEN; CDR2 reads SYDVKM. The germline V and J ends were trimmed by 8 bases and 2 bases, with 12 bases remaining between them. CDR3 in amino acids: CASPPDRNTEAFF. DNA for the CDR3: TGTGCCAGCCCCCCCGACCGAAACACTGAAGCTTTCTTT.

This clone was observed a handful of times. This chain uses TRBV7-6 with TRBJ2-2; D gene uncertain. Germline-derived CDR1 and CDR2 are SGHVS and FNYEAQ. V was shortened by 1 base and J by 0 bases, with 9 bases between the two germline ends. CDR3 size: 16 residues. The CDR3 DNA follows: TGTGCCAGCAGCTTAGTAGGCAACCCGAACACCGGGGAGCTGTTTTTT. This gives the protein CASSLVGNPNTGELFF.

This clone was recorded a few times. The V call is TRBV6-1, the J call TRBJ1-2; TRBD1 matches at 7 bases. Trimming cost V 0 bases and J 4 bases; bases outside gene matches: 5. This CDR3 has 15 residues. Per the germline V gene, CDR1 is MNHNS and CDR2 is SASEGT. This CDR3 is CASSEAGTASYGYTF. In DNA, the CDR3 is TGTGCCAGCAGTGAAGCCGGGACAGCATCCTATGGCTACACCTTC.

The rearrangement links TRBV28 to TRBJ1-3, with a weak D call TRBD1 (5 bases). The CDR3 length is 14 residues. Trimming left V 7 bases short and J 0 bases short, with 10 bases between. Per the germline V gene, CDR1 is MDHEN and CDR2 is SYDVKM. The CDR3 nucleotides are TGTGCCAGCAACCGGGGGGGCTCTGGAAACACCATATATTTT. This codes for CASNRGGSGNTIYF.